This entry features one T cell receptor (beta chain) sequence. Its antigen is as yet unknown. This record belongs to a study of blood T cells in healthy people across ages. The study, taken as a whole, reports: Diversity of TCR beta correlated strongly with naive T cell percentage.

This CDR3 region has 14 residues. With 3 bases clipped from V and 7 bases from J, the junction kept 8 bases outside the gene matches. A second PCR, run for about 6 to 11 cycles, used a sample-barcoded 5' primer plus a J-beta primer mix. TCRdb reanalysed the 5' RACE reads using MiXCR and keeps one entry per CDR3 protein. The sample comprises some 1.1 million distinct CDR3 sequences, around two fifths of which are singletons, and 13% rests with the top ten. Researchers collected approximately 9.5 milliliters of peripheral blood from every single donor. PBMCs were isolated at a quantity of at least 7 million per sample.

Sequenced input: blood. This receptor was obtained from a man aged 18 to 30 in good health. The genes are TRBV12-3 or TRBV12-4 and TRBJ1-2; 7 bases are a match to TRBD1. The DNA for the CDR3 is TGTGCCAGCAGTTTCGTGGAGGGGGCAGGTGGCTACACCTTC. As protein: CASSFVEGAGGYTF.